The 17 T cell receptor beta chains reported below all come from one sample, sequenced in a study of blood T cells in healthy people across ages. A J-beta primer mix and a sample-barcoded 5' primer were used in a second PCR of roughly 7 to 12 cycles. TCRdb re-analysed the 5' RACE reads in MiXCR, keeping a single row per CDR3 protein. The sample has roughly 800,000 distinct CDR3 sequences, 58% seen once. Sequenced input: blood. Every receptor here comes from a man in his thirties or forties in good health.

This clonotype was picked up one time. Germline and junction disagree at one end, which may indicate a read error. The V call is TRBV6-5, the J call TRBJ1-6, with a weak D call TRBD1 (5 bases). There are 14 residues in the CDR3. The germline V gene encodes CDR1 MNHEY and CDR2 SVGAGI. The CDR3 reads CANSYLGRNSPLHF. The CDR3 coding sequence is TGTGCCAACAGTTACTTGGGACGGAATTCACCCCTCCACTTT.

This clonotype was observed at least ten times. The rearrangement links TRBV10-3 to TRBJ1-2; no clear D. Looked up from germline, CDR1 is ENHRY and CDR2 is SYGVKD. V dropped 7 bases and J dropped 2 bases, with 5 bases sitting between them. The CDR3 runs 11 residues. CDR3 protein: CAINQNYGYTF. The CDR3 nucleotides read TGTGCCATCAACCAGAACTATGGCTACACCTTC.

This sequence joins TRBV30 and TRBJ1-6; TRBD1 is a possible D gene (5 bases). This CDR3 comprises 13 residues. V shed 7 bases and J shed 10 bases, with 17 bases lying between them. In germline, CDR1 is GTSNPN, CDR2 SVGIG (reference sequence). The CDR3 is CAFLIWGESPLHF. The CDR3 DNA reads as TGTGCCTTCCTCATTTGGGGCGAATCACCCCTCCACTTT.

The chain recombines TRBV9 with TRBJ2-6; D uncertain. This CDR3 contains 18 residues. The V gene's germline CDR1 is SGDLS and CDR2 YYNGEE. V gave up 4 bases and J gave up 2 bases, with 19 bases separating them. CDR3 residues: CASSPMRMTATGANVLTF. In DNA, the CDR3 is TGTGCCAGCAGCCCCATGCGTATGACCGCAACTGGGGCCAACGTCCTGACTTTC.

The chain is built from TRBV29-1 and TRBJ1-1; maybe TRBD1 (5 bases). V lost 5 bases and J lost 4, with 11 bases in between. Germline loops: CDR1 SQVTM, CDR2 ANQGSEA. The CDR3 contains 12 residues. DNA for the CDR3: TGCAGCGTTCTCAGGGAAATCACTGAAGCTTTCTTT. Translation: CSVLREITEAFF. The complete variable domain, with remaining parts taken from reference TRBV29-1 and TRBJ1-1, reads SAVISQKPSRDICQRGTSLTIQCQVDSQVTMMFWYRQQPGQSLTLIATANQGSEATYESGFVIDKFPISRPNLTFSTLTVSNMSPEDSSIYLCSVLREITEAFFGQGTRLTVV.

The genes are TRBV27 and TRBJ1-2, with a tentative D call TRBD1 (5 bases). The CDR3 totals 13 residues. V lost 5 bases to trimming and J lost 2 bases, with 9 bases between them. Germline V lookup: CDR1 MNHEY, CDR2 SMNVEV (reference sequence). CDR3: CASSQGHNYGYTF. The CDR3 DNA sequence: TGTGCCAGCAGTCAAGGACACAACTATGGCTACACCTTC.

In this sample, this clonotype turned up a few times. The genes are TRBV29-1 and TRBJ1-1, with D possibly matching TRBD1 (5 bases). This CDR3 is 14 amino acids long. V gave up 7 bases and J gave up 0 bases, with 15 bases separating them. CDR1 and CDR2 (germline): SQVTM, ANQGSEA. CDR3 amino acids: CSARRGPMNTEAFF. The DNA for the CDR3 is TGCAGCGCCCGACGGGGCCCGATGAACACTGAAGCTTTCTTT.

The chain has TRBV5-1 and TRBJ2-1; 8 bases are shared with TRBD1. CDR1 and CDR2 (germline): SGHRS, YFSETQ. The CDR3 runs 17 residues. With 0 bases clipped from V and 0 bases from J, the junction kept 5 bases outside the gene matches. CDR3 sequence (DNA): TGCGCCAGCAGCTTGGGGACAGGGAGAGGCTCCTACAATGAGCAGTTCTTC. This sequence encodes CASSLGTGRGSYNEQFF.

The chain combines TRBV9 with TRBJ2-5; D may be TRBD2 (6 bases). CDR1 is SGDLS and CDR2 is YYNGEE in the germline V gene. V was trimmed by 0 bases and J by 5 bases, leaving 11 bases between them. The CDR3 has 14 amino acids. This CDR3 reads CASSVAGAGETQYF. The CDR3 nucleotides are TGTGCCAGCAGCGTAGCGGGAGCGGGTGAGACCCAGTACTTC.

This clonotype has ten or more counts. The chain uses TRBV20-1 and TRBJ2-7, with 10 bases that match TRBD1. Losses at the gene ends were 5 bases for V and 4 bases for J; bases not matched to a gene: 11. There are 15 residues in the CDR3. The germline CDR1 and CDR2 sequences are DFQATT and SNEGSKA (reference sequence). The CDR3 bases are TGCAGTGCTCGGGGGGCTCCGGGACAGGGGTACGAGCAGTACTTC. This encodes CSARGAPGQGYEQYF.

This chain joins TRBV14 and TRBJ1-2; D is undetermined. Trimming shortened V by 2 bases and J by 5 bases, and 15 bases separated the two germline ends. The CDR3 runs to 15 residues. Germline CDR1 is SGHDN and CDR2 is FVKESK. CDR3 sequence (DNA): TGTGCCAGCAGCCAAAACGTCATCGGGGTTTATGGCTACACCTTC. Translating gives CASSQNVIGVYGYTF.

The chain combines TRBV7-2 with TRBJ2-2; D remains ambiguous. The CDR3 contains 14 residues. V was clipped by 0 bases and J by 5 bases, with 7 bases between them. Germline V lookup: CDR1 SGHTA, CDR2 FQGNSA. CDR3 protein: CASSLAWATGELFF. The CDR3 DNA reads as TGTGCCAGCAGCTTAGCTTGGGCAACCGGGGAGCTGTTTTTT.

The genes are TRBV27 and TRBJ1-2, with D possibly matching TRBD1 (6 bases). The CDR3 has 14 amino acids. With 7 bases removed from V and 8 bases from J, the gap between germline ends came to 20 bases. The germline V gene has CDR1 MNHEY and CDR2 SMNVEV (reference sequence). The CDR3 region has the DNA TGTGCCAGCACCTCTCGGGGGCGCTGGGGAGGCTACACCTTC. It is translated as CASTSRGRWGGYTF.

The J gene is TRBJ1-2, the V gene TRBV29-1, with 11 bases matching TRBD1. This CDR3 contains 13 residues. J gave up 6 bases and V 8 bases, and 8 bases lay outside the gene matches. Germline V gene sequence: CDR1 SQVTM, CDR2 ANQGSEA. The CDR3, as DNA: TGCAGCTCCTGGACAGGGGGCCTCGATGGCTACACCTTC. This gives the protein CSSWTGGLDGYTF.

The V gene is TRBV2, the J gene TRBJ1-2; TRBD1 aligns across 9 bases. Germline V CDR1 and CDR2: SNHLY, FYNNEI. The CDR3 loop spans 14 amino acids. J gave up 0 bases and V 6 bases, and 2 bases lay outside the gene matches. CDR3 residues: CASRGTGTNYGYTF. CDR3 DNA: TGTGCCAGCAGGGGGACAGGGACTAACTATGGCTACACCTTC. Looking up the rest from reference TRBV2 and TRBJ1-2 gives the full variable domain: EPEVTQTPSHQVTQMGQEVILRCVPISNHLYFYWYRQILGQKVEFLVSFYNNEISEKSEIFDDQFSVERPDGSNFTLKIRSTKLEDSAMYFCASRGTGTNYGYTFGSGTRLTVV.

The rearrangement uses TRBV4-1 and TRBJ2-1; D remains unclear. V lost 1 base, J lost 3 bases, and 10 bases lay in between. The CDR3 spans 15 residues. From germline, CDR1 is MGHRA and CDR2 YSYEKL. As DNA, the CDR3 is TGCGCCAGCAGCCAAGCTCGCGGACGCTACAATGAGCAGTTCTTC. As protein: CASSQARGRYNEQFF.

The genes are TRBV12-3 or TRBV12-4 and TRBJ1-2; D is ambiguous. The V gene lost 3 bases and the J gene lost 2 bases, with 13 bases spanning the gap. CDR3 length equals 15 residues. The CDR3 region is CASSLGKGRNYGYTF. CDR3 bases: TGTGCCAGCAGTTTGGGCAAGGGCAGAAACTATGGCTACACCTTC.